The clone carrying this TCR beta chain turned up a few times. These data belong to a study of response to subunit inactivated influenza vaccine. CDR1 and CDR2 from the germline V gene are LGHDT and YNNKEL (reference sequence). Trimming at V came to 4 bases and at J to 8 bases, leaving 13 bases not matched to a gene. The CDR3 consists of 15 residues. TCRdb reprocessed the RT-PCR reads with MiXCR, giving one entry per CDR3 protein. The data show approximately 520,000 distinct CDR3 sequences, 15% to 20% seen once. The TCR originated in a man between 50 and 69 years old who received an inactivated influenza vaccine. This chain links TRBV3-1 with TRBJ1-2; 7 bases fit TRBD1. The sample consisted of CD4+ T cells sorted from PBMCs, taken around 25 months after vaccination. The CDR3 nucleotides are TGTGCCAGCAGCCCATCCCCGGGTAGGGGGCAGGGCTACACCTTC. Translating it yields CASSPSPGRGQGYTF.